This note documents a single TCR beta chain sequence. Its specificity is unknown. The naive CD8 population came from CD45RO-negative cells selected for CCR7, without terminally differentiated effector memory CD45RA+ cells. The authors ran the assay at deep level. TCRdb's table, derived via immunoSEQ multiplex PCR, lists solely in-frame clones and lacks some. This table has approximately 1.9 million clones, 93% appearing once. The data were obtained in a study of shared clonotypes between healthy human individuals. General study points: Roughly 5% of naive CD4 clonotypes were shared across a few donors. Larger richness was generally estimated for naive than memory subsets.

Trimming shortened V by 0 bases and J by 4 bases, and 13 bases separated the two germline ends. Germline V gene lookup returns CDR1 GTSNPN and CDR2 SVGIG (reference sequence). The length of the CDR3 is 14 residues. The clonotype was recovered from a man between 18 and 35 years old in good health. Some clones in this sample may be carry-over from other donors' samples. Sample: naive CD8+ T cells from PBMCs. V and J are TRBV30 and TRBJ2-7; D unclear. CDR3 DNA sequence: TGTGCCTGGAGTGTATTTCTAAGTCGGTACGAGCAGTACTTC. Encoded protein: CAWSVFLSRYEQYF.